Below are 22 T cell receptor beta chains sequenced from a single sample in a study of read filtering for tumor transcriptome and immune sequencing. From about 400 ng of RNA, a library with molecular barcoded alpha/delta and beta/gamma adaptors was made. TCRdb redid the calling of the reads with MiXCR, one entry per CDR3 protein. Of some 46,000 distinct CDR3 sequences listed, 20% were seen once; the top ten hold 37%. Material for sequencing was a population of CD138-negative cells sorted from bone marrow. The receptor source for this set is a donor at least 40 years old with multiple myeloma.

On this clonotype: One end of the junction does not line up with germline, which may come from a read error. This chain connects TRBV5-4 to TRBJ2-2; perhaps TRBD1 as D (6 bases). Germline V CDR1 and CDR2: SGHNT, YYREEE (reference sequence). CDR3 length: 14 amino acids. The DNA for the CDR3 is TGTGTCAGCAGCAGGGGCGTTGGGGCCGGGGAGCTGTTTTTT. Its protein is CVSSRGVGAGELFF.

This clonotype has at least ten counts. V and J are TRBV12-3 or TRBV12-4 and TRBJ2-7, with D possibly matching TRBD1 (7 bases). V lost 0 bases and J 0 bases, leaving 15 bases between the germline ends. The CDR3 is 17 residues long. CDR3 nucleotides: TGTGCCAGCAGTTTAGCGGGGGGACAGCGGGCCTCCTACGAGCAGTACTTC. This encodes CASSLAGGQRASYEQYF.

Remarks on this clonotype: This may be a read error, as it is one base from a much larger clone. This chain links TRBV29-1 with TRBJ1-4; 11 bases map to TRBD1. The CDR3 consists of 13 residues. Losses at the gene ends were 7 bases for V and 8 bases for J; bases not matched to a gene: 6. CDR1 and CDR2 (germline): SQVTM, ANQGSEA. The CDR3 loop is CSAGTGGFEKLFF. The CDR3 region has the DNA TGCAGCGCCGGGACAGGGGGGTTCGAAAAACTGTTTTTT. Full variable domain (missing parts from reference TRBV29-1 and TRBJ1-4): SAVISQKPSRDICQRGTSLTIQCQVDSQVTMMFWYRQQPGQSLTLIATANQGSEATYESGFVIDKFPISRPNLTFSTLTVSNMSPEDSSIYLCSAGTGGFEKLFFGSGTQLSVL.

The chain joins TRBV24-1 to TRBJ2-3; D might be TRBD2 (6 bases). The germline V and J ends were trimmed by 4 bases and 3 bases, with 10 bases remaining between them. Germline CDR1 reads KGHDR; CDR2 reads SFDVKD. The CDR3 spans 14 residues. This chain's CDR3 is CATSDIAETDTQYF. In DNA form, the CDR3 reads TGTGCCACCAGTGACATAGCGGAGACAGATACGCAGTATTTT.

The CDR3 nucleotides are TGTGCCAGCAGTCCCTGGACAGGAGCGGGCGGCTACACCTTC. Amino acids: CASSPWTGAGGYTF. The chain carries TRBV6-1 and TRBJ1-2; 7 bases align to TRBD1. Germline CDR1 reads MNHNS; CDR2 reads SASEGT. J was trimmed by 8 bases and V by 5 bases; bases with no gene match: 11. This CDR3 spans 14 amino acids.

This clonotype was counted ten times or more. V and J are TRBV5-1 and TRBJ1-1, with D tentatively TRBD1 (5 bases). The CDR3 length is 15 residues. Germline values: CDR1 SGHRS, CDR2 YFSETQ. V lost 3 bases to trimming and J lost 0 bases, with 12 bases between them. The CDR3 coding sequence is TGCGCCAGCAGCTCCTCCGGGGCCATGAACACTGAAGCTTTCTTT. This encodes CASSSSGAMNTEAFF.

This clonotype was observed at least ten times. The chain carries TRBV6-2 or TRBV6-3 and TRBJ2-5; D is unclear. This CDR3 is built from 11 residues. CDR1 is MNHEY and CDR2 is SVGEGT in the germline V gene. V was shortened by 6 bases and J by 5 bases, with 7 bases between the two germline ends. In nucleotides, the CDR3 is TGTGCCAGCAGGGGTTCGGAGACCCAGTACTTC. Translation gives CASRGSETQYF.

There are many counts of this clonotype. The J gene is TRBJ2-1, the V gene TRBV12-3 or TRBV12-4; 10 nucleotides line up with TRBD2. The length of the CDR3 is 17 residues. The ends lost 3 bases at V and 7 bases at J; junction bases unmatched: 12. Written as DNA, the CDR3 is TGTGCCAGCAGTTTTAGAAGCGGGAGGGCATTTGGGAATGAGCAGTTCTTC. It codes for CASSFRSGRAFGNEQFF.

The gene calls are TRBV7-2 and TRBJ2-1, with TRBD1 matching over 8 bases. V was pared by 6 bases and J by 8 bases, with 9 bases of the junction left unmatched. The length of the CDR3 is 14 residues. Per germline, CDR1 SGHTA and CDR2 FQGNSA. The chain's CDR3 is CASRLIPGGHEQFF. DNA of the CDR3: TGTGCCAGCAGATTGATACCAGGGGGCCATGAGCAGTTCTTC.

This clonotype showed up many times. The chain recombines TRBV24-1 with TRBJ2-2; 11 bases line up with TRBD2. CDR3 length: 18 residues. Per the germline V gene, CDR1 is KGHDR and CDR2 is SFDVKD. V lost 1 base and J lost 1; bases outside the gene matches: 4. The CDR3 region is CATSDFGLAGGNTGELFF. DNA of the CDR3: TGTGCCACCAGTGATTTCGGGCTAGCGGGAGGGAACACCGGGGAGCTGTTTTTT.

This clonotype was counted many times. The chain carries TRBV5-1 and TRBJ2-1, with 7 bases that match TRBD2. The CDR3 is 15 amino acids. Per the germline V gene, CDR1 is SGHRS and CDR2 is YFSETQ. The V gene end was trimmed by 0 bases and the J gene end by 4 bases; junction bases not matched to a gene: 4. This chain's CDR3 is CASSLGSSGYNEQFF. The CDR3 bases are TGCGCCAGCAGCTTGGGATCTAGCGGATACAATGAGCAGTTCTTC. Drawing the rest from reference TRBV5-1 and TRBJ2-1, the complete variable domain is KAGVTQTPRYLIKTRGQQVTLSCSPISGHRSVSWYQQTPGQGLQFLFEYFSETQRNKGNFPGRFSGRQFSNSRSEMNVSTLELGDSALYLCASSLGSSGYNEQFFGPGTRLTVL.

This clonotype was counted at least ten times. The chain has TRBV7-3 and TRBJ2-5; possibly TRBD2 for D (6 bases). V shed 5 bases and J shed 5 bases, with 18 bases lying between them. This CDR3 comprises 15 residues. Germline-derived CDR1 and CDR2 are SGHTA and FQGTGA. CDR3 region: CASSLGGGVQETQYF. The CDR3 DNA is TGTGCCAGCAGCCTCGGGGGTGGGGTGCAGGAGACCCAGTACTTC.

At least ten counts were recorded for this clonotype. The CDR3 coding sequence is TGTGCCAGCAGTCCGATACGTACAGGGAGGACCTACAATGAGCAGTTCTTC. Protein sequence: CASSPIRTGRTYNEQFF. The chain has TRBV28 and TRBJ2-1; either TRBD1 or TRBD2 may supply D (6 bases each). Germline V gene sequence: CDR1 MDHEN, CDR2 SYDVKM. The V end was cut by 5 bases, the J end by 2 bases, with 19 bases between. The CDR3 extends over 17 amino acids.

Comments on this clonotype: A much larger clone differs from this one at a single base, so this may be a read error. The CDR3 reads CSVTGTQGGETQYF. CDR3 coding DNA: TGCAGTGTCACCGGGACACAAGGGGGTGAGACCCAGTACTTC. The chain is built from TRBV20-1 and TRBJ2-5, with D perhaps matching TRBD1 (6 bases). CDR1 is DFQATT and CDR2 is SNEGSKA in the germline V gene (reference sequence). There are 14 residues in the CDR3. The V and J ends lost 7 bases and 5 bases respectively, with 20 bases between them.

The V and J genes are TRBV10-3 and TRBJ1-2; TRBD1 matches at 7 bases. Germline V gene data show CDR1 as ENHRY and CDR2 as SYGVKD. The CDR3 is 13 residues long. V trimming: 0 bases; J trimming: 8 bases; junction bases outside the gene matches: 3. DNA of the CDR3: TGTGCCATCAGTGAGTCACAGGGGACGGGCTACACCTTC. This translates into CAISESQGTGYTF.

CDR3 sequence (DNA): TGTGCCAGCGGGGATGGAGGTAGCGGGAGCAATGAGCAGTTCTTC. Translation: CASGDGGSGSNEQFF. The gene calls are TRBV6-5 and TRBJ2-1, with TRBD2 matching over 9 bases. In germline, CDR1 is MNHEY, CDR2 SVGAGI. V lost 8 bases, J lost 6 bases, and 11 bases stayed unmatched. This CDR3 contains 15 residues.

This clonotype was counted ten times or more. This chain links TRBV7-9 with TRBJ1-1; D not certain. V lost 0 bases, J lost 7 bases, and 18 bases lay in between. The CDR3 has 16 residues. CDR1 SEHNR and CDR2 FQNEAQ come from the germline V gene (reference sequence). CDR3 sequence (DNA): TGTGCCAGCAGCTTAGCCAACACCGCAGGCCGGGGTGAAGCTTTCTTT. Translation: CASSLANTAGRGEAFF. The whole variable domain, filled in from reference TRBV7-9 and TRBJ1-1, reads DTGVSQNPRHKITKRGQNVTFRCDPISEHNRLYWYRQTLGQGPEFLTYFQNEAQLEKSRLLSDRFSAERPKGSFSTLEIQRTEQGDSAMYLCASSLANTAGRGEAFFGQGTRLTVV.

The table lists this clonotype with many counts. The chain has TRBV19 and TRBJ2-1, with D possibly matching TRBD1 (6 bases). Germline CDR1 is LNHDA and CDR2 is SQIVND (reference sequence). The V end lost 7 bases, the J end lost 0 bases, and 13 bases lay between the germline ends. The CDR3 sequence is 15 residues long. CDR3 region: CASTLGARSYNEQFF. CDR3 sequence (DNA): TGTGCCAGTACTCTGGGGGCCCGCTCCTACAATGAGCAGTTCTTC.

This clonotype was observed many times. The rearrangement joins TRBV11-3 to TRBJ2-1; 10 nucleotides agree with TRBD2. Losses at the gene ends were 7 bases for V and 10 bases for J; bases not matched to a gene: 1. This CDR3 has 11 residues. Germline loops: CDR1 SGHNT, CDR2 YENEEA. The CDR3 DNA sequence: TGTGCCAGCACGGGACTAGCGGAGCAGTTCTTC. It is translated as CASTGLAEQFF.

In its sample, this clonotype was seen many times. The rearrangement joins TRBV28 to TRBJ2-7; weak D call: TRBD2 (6 bases). Germline lookup yields CDR1 MDHEN and CDR2 SYDVKM. The germline V and J ends were trimmed by 4 bases and 6 bases, with 19 bases remaining between them. The CDR3 is 15 residues long. The CDR3 sequence is CASSSYGRDEVEQYF. The CDR3 DNA follows: TGTGCCAGCAGTTCATATGGGCGGGATGAAGTCGAGCAGTACTTC.

This clonotype was seen ten or more times. As DNA, the CDR3 is TGTGCCAGCAATCCCACAGGGGTGGAGACCCAGTACTTC. Protein: CASNPTGVETQYF. The V gene is TRBV28, the J gene TRBJ2-5, with 7 bases fitting TRBD1. Germline V gene lookup returns CDR1 MDHEN and CDR2 SYDVKM. The CDR3 covers 13 residues. V gave up 7 bases and J gave up 5 bases; unmatched junction bases: 7.

This clonotype was observed at least ten times. The gene calls are TRBV3-1 and TRBJ2-1, with no clear D. Germline CDR1 LGHDT, CDR2 YNNKEL (reference sequence). V dropped 0 bases and J dropped 5 bases, with 8 bases sitting between them. The CDR3 totals 14 residues. CDR3 loop: CASSQEGPHNEQFF. For the CDR3, the DNA is TGTGCCAGCAGCCAAGAAGGACCCCACAATGAGCAGTTCTTC.